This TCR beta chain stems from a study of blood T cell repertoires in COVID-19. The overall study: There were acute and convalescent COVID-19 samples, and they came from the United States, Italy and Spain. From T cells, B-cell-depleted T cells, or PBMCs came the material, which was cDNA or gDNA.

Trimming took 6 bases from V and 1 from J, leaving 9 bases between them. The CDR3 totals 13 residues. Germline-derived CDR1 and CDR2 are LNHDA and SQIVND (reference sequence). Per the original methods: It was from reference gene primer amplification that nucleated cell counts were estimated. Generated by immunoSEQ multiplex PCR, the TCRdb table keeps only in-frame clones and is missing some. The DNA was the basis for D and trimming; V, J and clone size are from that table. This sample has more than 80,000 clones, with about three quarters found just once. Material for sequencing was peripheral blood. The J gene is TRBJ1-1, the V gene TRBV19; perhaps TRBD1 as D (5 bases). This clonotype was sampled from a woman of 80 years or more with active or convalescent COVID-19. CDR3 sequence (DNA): TGTGCCAGTAGGGAGACAGCGAACACTGAAGCTTTCTTT. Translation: CASRETANTEAFF.